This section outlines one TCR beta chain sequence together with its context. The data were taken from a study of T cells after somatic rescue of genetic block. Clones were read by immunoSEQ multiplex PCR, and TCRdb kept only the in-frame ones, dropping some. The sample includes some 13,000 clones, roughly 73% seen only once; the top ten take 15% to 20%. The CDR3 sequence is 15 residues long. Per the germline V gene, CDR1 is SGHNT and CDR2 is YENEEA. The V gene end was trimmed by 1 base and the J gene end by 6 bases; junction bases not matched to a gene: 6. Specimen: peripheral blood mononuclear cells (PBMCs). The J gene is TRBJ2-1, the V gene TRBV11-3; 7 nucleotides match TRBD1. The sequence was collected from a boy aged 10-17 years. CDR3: CASSLGGQWGNEQFF. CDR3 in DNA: TGTGCCAGCAGCTTAGGGGGACAGTGGGGCAATGAGCAGTTCTTC. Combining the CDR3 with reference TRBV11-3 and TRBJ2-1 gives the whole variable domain EAGVVQSPRYKIIEKKQPVAFWCNPISGHNTLYWYLQNLGQGPELLIRYENEEAVDDSQLPKDRFSAERLKGVDSTLKIQPAELGDSAVYLCASSLGGQWGNEQFFGPGTRLTVL.